Following are 17 T cell receptor beta chains from one sample sequenced in a study of blood T cells in healthy people across ages. A second PCR, run for roughly 6 to 11 cycles, used a sample-barcoded 5' primer plus a J-beta primer mix. TCRdb re-derived calls from the 5' RACE reads in MiXCR, one entry per CDR3 protein. The data contain over 1,200,000 distinct CDR3 sequences, 59% of them singletons. Sequenced material: blood. Every receptor here comes from a young man in good health.

The V call is TRBV4-1, the J call TRBJ2-3, with D unclear. The CDR3 is 13 amino acids. The germline V gene encodes CDR1 MGHRA and CDR2 YSYEKL. V dropped 0 bases and J dropped 7 bases, with 8 bases sitting between them. The CDR3 loop is CASSQDSGHTQYF. Here the CDR3 DNA reads TGCGCCAGCAGCCAAGATTCAGGTCATACGCAGTATTTT.

The chain recombines TRBV7-8 with TRBJ2-2, with TRBD2 matching over 7 bases. The CDR3 is made up of 14 amino acids. In germline, CDR1 is SGHVS, CDR2 FQNEAQ. J gave up 5 bases and V 5 bases, and 5 bases lay outside the gene matches. This CDR3 is CASSAWTRTGELFF. The CDR3 region has the DNA TGTGCCAGCAGCGCCTGGACTAGAACCGGGGAGCTGTTTTTT.

Only a few counts were recorded for this clonotype. The chain couples TRBV5-1 to TRBJ2-1; 10 bases agree with TRBD1. This CDR3 region has 14 residues. J gave up 8 bases and V 7 bases, and 9 bases lay outside the gene matches. Germline values: CDR1 SGHRS, CDR2 YFSETQ. DNA of the CDR3: TGCGCCAGCCTCCCAGACAGGGGGCTGGATGAGCAGTTCTTC. Its translation: CASLPDRGLDEQFF. Full variable domain (missing parts from reference TRBV5-1 and TRBJ2-1): KAGVTQTPRYLIKTRGQQVTLSCSPISGHRSVSWYQQTPGQGLQFLFEYFSETQRNKGNFPGRFSGRQFSNSRSEMNVSTLELGDSALYLCASLPDRGLDEQFFGPGTRLTVL.

This clonotype was detected a few times. The chain links TRBV5-1 to TRBJ2-7; 10 positions agree with TRBD1. Germline loops: CDR1 SGHRS, CDR2 YFSETQ. This CDR3 spans 14 amino acids. V lost 1 base, J lost 5 bases, and 3 bases stayed unmatched. The chain's CDR3 is CASSLQTGGNEQYF. The CDR3 DNA reads TGCGCCAGCAGCTTGCAGACAGGGGGCAACGAGCAGTACTTC.

This clonotype was picked up a small number of times. The chain combines TRBV20-1 with TRBJ2-1; D is uncertain. The length of the CDR3 is 13 residues. CDR1 is DFQATT, CDR2 SNEGSKA, per germline (reference sequence). Trimming left V 1 base short and J 7 bases short, with 11 bases between. CDR3 DNA sequence: TGCAGTGCTAGAGTTGCCGGCAGGAATGAGCAGTTCTTC. Encoded protein: CSARVAGRNEQFF.

The chain recombines TRBV2 with TRBJ1-1, with D perhaps matching TRBD1 (6 bases). Germline-derived CDR1 and CDR2 are SNHLY and FYNNEI. The CDR3 covers 15 residues. Trimming took off 8 bases at V and 3 bases at J, with 19 bases between the two ends. CDR3 DNA sequence: TGTGCCAGCGCTACAGGGACAACGTGGGACACTGAAGCTTTCTTT. Amino acid sequence: CASATGTTWDTEAFF.

The rearrangement joins TRBV28 to TRBJ2-1, with a possible D match to TRBD1 (5 bases). The CDR3 is 13 amino acids. Looked up from germline, CDR1 is MDHEN and CDR2 is SYDVKM. V lost 5 bases to trimming and J lost 10 bases, with 15 bases between them. This CDR3 is CASSLYPSGEQFF. As DNA, the CDR3 is TGTGCCAGCAGTCTCTACCCCTCAGGGGAGCAGTTCTTC.

J is TRBJ2-7 and V is TRBV20-1; weak D call: TRBD1 (6 bases). The CDR3 spans 16 residues. The V and J ends lost 6 bases and 0 bases respectively, with 21 bases between them. Germline V gene lookup returns CDR1 DFQATT and CDR2 SNEGSKA (reference sequence). DNA of the CDR3: TGCAGTGCCTTGCCCCTCACAGGGTCGTTCTCCTACGAGCAGTACTTC. Translation: CSALPLTGSFSYEQYF.

This clonotype was observed a handful of times. This chain joins TRBV27 and TRBJ2-7, with 10 nucleotides matching TRBD2. Germline CDR1 is MNHEY and CDR2 is SMNVEV (reference sequence). V was clipped by 2 bases and J by 7 bases; unmatched bases: 5. The CDR3 covers 14 residues. The CDR3 DNA reads as TGTGCCAGCAGTTTACTAGCGGGGGAGGGGGAGCAGTACTTC. Protein: CASSLLAGEGEQYF.

This sequence joins TRBV19 and TRBJ1-1, with a possible D match to TRBD1 (5 bases). The V end lost 6 bases, the J end lost 0 bases, and 20 bases lay between the germline ends. Germline V gene lookup returns CDR1 LNHDA and CDR2 SQIVND (reference sequence). The CDR3 has 17 residues. CDR3 nucleotides: TGTGCCAGTAGGACCTTAAAATTACGACAGATGAACACTGAAGCTTTCTTT. Amino acid sequence: CASRTLKLRQMNTEAFF.

This clonotype was seen a handful of times. The chain carries TRBV10-3 and TRBJ2-1; the D call may be TRBD1 or TRBD2 (6 bases each). The V end lost 6 bases, the J end lost 5 bases, and 14 bases lay between the germline ends. The germline gives CDR1 ENHRY, CDR2 SYGVKD. The CDR3 is 14 amino acids. The CDR3 loop is CAIRLGGLHNEQFF. The CDR3 region has the DNA TGTGCCATCAGGCTGGGGGGCCTCCACAATGAGCAGTTCTTC.

The V call is TRBV12-3 or TRBV12-4, the J call TRBJ2-5, with D tentatively TRBD2 (5 bases). The CDR3 runs 13 residues. The V gene lost 5 bases and the J gene lost 5 bases, with 12 bases spanning the gap. DNA for the CDR3: TGTGCCAGCAGTGTGGAGGTACCGGAGACCCAGTACTTC. Amino acid sequence: CASSVEVPETQYF.

J is TRBJ2-5 and V is TRBV4-2; possible D gene TRBD1, 5 bases. Germline CDR1 LGHNA, CDR2 YNFKEQ. The CDR3 has 14 amino acids. V was trimmed by 0 bases and J by 3 bases, leaving 8 bases between them. The CDR3 here is CASSQEIGEETQYF. Written as DNA, the CDR3 is TGTGCCAGCAGCCAAGAAATAGGGGAAGAGACCCAGTACTTC.

The chain joins TRBV12-5 to TRBJ2-1; no firm D call. V shed 3 bases and J shed 5 bases, with 8 bases lying between them. CDR1 and CDR2 from the germline V gene are LGHNT and FRNRAP. The CDR3 is 13 residues long. The CDR3 sequence: CASGFTENNEQFF. DNA for the CDR3: TGTGCTAGTGGTTTTACAGAAAACAATGAGCAGTTCTTC.

The chain is built from TRBV5-6 and TRBJ2-5; tentatively, D is TRBD2 (5 bases). The DNA end favors TRBJ2-7, so the J call may be wrong. Germline V gene data show CDR1 as SGHDT and CDR2 as YYEEEE. The CDR3 contains 12 residues. The CDR3 coding sequence is TGTGCCAGCAGCGGATACCGGGGCGAGCAGTACTTC. Translating it yields CASSGYRGEQYF.

The chain employs TRBV11-2 and TRBJ2-1, with 7 bases matching TRBD2. Trimming cost V 1 base and J 5 bases; bases outside gene matches: 2. The CDR3 contains 14 residues. Germline CDR1 SGHAT, CDR2 FQNNGV. CDR3 DNA sequence: TGTGCCAGCAGCTTAGGGGACTACAACAATGAGCAGTTCTTC. This sequence encodes CASSLGDYNNEQFF.

V gene TRBV25-1 combines with J gene TRBJ2-7; the D is unclear. The V end lost 4 bases, the J end lost 5 bases, and 9 bases lay between the germline ends. The CDR3 spans 12 residues. Germline V gene lookup returns CDR1 MGHDK and CDR2 SYGVNS. This CDR3 is CASSVSSHEQYF. In nucleotides, the CDR3 is TGTGCCAGCAGTGTGTCGTCCCACGAGCAGTACTTC.